The 29 T cell receptor beta chains given below trace back to one sample, sequenced in a study of T cell responses to AZD1222 COVID-19 vaccine. This table comes from immunoSEQ multiplex PCR, and its TCRdb copy is limited to in-frame clones, with some not included. The top ten clones hold roughly a sixth of a sample with about 120,000 clones, about nine tenths of them seen once. Sequenced material: peripheral blood, taken on day 0 of MenACWY control vaccination. These receptors were obtained from an adult in good health.

The V and J genes are TRBV5-6 and TRBJ1-2; a weak D match, TRBD1 (6 bases). The CDR3 is 14 residues long. In germline, CDR1 is SGHDT, CDR2 YYEEEE. V was trimmed by 3 bases and J by 2 bases, leaving 11 bases between them. As DNA, the CDR3 is TGTGCCAGCAGCTGGCCGGGACAAAACTATGGCTACACCTTC. Translating it yields CASSWPGQNYGYTF.

The chain carries TRBV27 and TRBJ2-1, with 9 bases matching TRBD2. CDR3 length equals 16 residues. Germline loops: CDR1 MNHEY, CDR2 SMNVEV (reference sequence). V lost 7 bases to trimming and J lost 8 bases; unmatched junction nucleotides: 15. CDR3 DNA sequence: TGTGCCAGCAAGCGCCCCGCGGGAGGGCCACTATATGAGCAGTTCTTC. Protein: CASKRPAGGPLYEQFF.

The V and J genes are TRBV27 and TRBJ1-2; 12 positions match TRBD1. The V segment lost 5 bases and the J segment 0 bases; nucleotides outside the gene matches: 4. CDR1 is MNHEY, CDR2 SMNVEV, per germline (reference sequence). CDR3 length equals 16 residues. The CDR3: CASSTRDRGPNYGYTF. The CDR3 DNA is TGTGCCAGCAGTACACGGGACAGGGGGCCTAACTATGGCTACACCTTC.

The chain couples TRBV3-1 (or the pseudogene TRBV3-2) to TRBJ1-4; 10 bases line up with TRBD1. The CDR3 length is 14 residues. Trimming at V came to 4 bases and at J to 11 bases, leaving 7 bases not matched to a gene. The germline CDR1 and CDR2 sequences are LGHDT and YNNKEL (reference sequence). The CDR3 bases are TGTGCCAGCAGCCGGGGACAGGGGTGGGGTAAACTGTTTTTT. It specifies CASSRGQGWGKLFF.

This chain uses TRBV12-3 or TRBV12-4 with TRBJ2-3, with D uncertain. V lost 8 bases to trimming and J lost 0 bases, with 9 bases between them. The CDR3 consists of 13 residues. CDR3 sequence reads: CASGLSSTDTQYF. CDR3 DNA: TGTGCCAGCGGGTTATCTAGCACAGATACGCAGTATTTT.

In this sample, this clone turned up once. The chain joins TRBV4-1 to TRBJ2-4, with 7 bases lining up with TRBD1. The length of the CDR3 is 14 residues. Germline-derived CDR1 and CDR2 are MGHRA and YSYEKL. The V gene end was trimmed by 4 bases and the J gene end by 5 bases; junction bases not matched to a gene: 5. DNA for the CDR3: TGCGCCAGCAGCCCCCGACAGGGCGAAAACATTCAGTACTTC. Its translation is CASSPRQGENIQYF.

The V call is TRBV5-1, the J call TRBJ1-2; tentatively, D is TRBD1 (5 bases). Germline assignment: CDR1 SGHRS and CDR2 YFSETQ. V lost 5 bases and J lost 6, with 17 bases in between. The CDR3 consists of 14 residues. The DNA for the CDR3 is TGCGCCAGCAGATCTATACCCTTACAGGATGGCTACACCTTC. Translated, it gives CASRSIPLQDGYTF.

In its sample, this clone was seen a few times. The V gene is TRBV10-3, the J gene TRBJ1-5; TRBD1 agrees at 10 bases. CDR1 is ENHRY and CDR2 is SYGVKD in the germline V gene. The CDR3 length is 14 residues. The V and J ends lost 4 bases and 4 bases, in that order; junction bases with no gene match: 1. CDR3 bases: TGTGCCATCAGTGGGGGACAGGGGAATCAGCCCCAGCATTTT. It encodes CAISGGQGNQPQHF.

The chain joins TRBV12-3 or TRBV12-4 to TRBJ1-3; D call uncertain. CDR3 length: 13 residues. V was shortened by 4 bases and J by 0 bases, with 4 bases between the two germline ends. CDR3 sequence (DNA): TGTGCCAGCAGTTCACACTCTGGAAACACCATATATTTT. Residues: CASSSHSGNTIYF.

This clone was detected only a few times. J is TRBJ1-6 and V is TRBV25-1, with a tentative D call TRBD1 (6 bases). Germline V gene data show CDR1 as MGHDK and CDR2 as SYGVNS. The CDR3 runs to 14 residues. V gave up 4 bases and J gave up 9 bases, with 13 bases separating them. CDR3 nucleotides: TGTGCCAGCAGTGTCGGGAGGGGGTTTTCACCCCTCCACTTT. Translation gives CASSVGRGFSPLHF.

The rearrangement joins TRBV27 to TRBJ1-6; D gene uncertain. V shed 11 bases and J shed 2 bases, with 19 bases lying between them. The CDR3 loop spans 16 amino acids. Germline values: CDR1 MNHEY, CDR2 SMNVEV (reference sequence). DNA of the CDR3: TGTGCCTCTCAAGTCAGCGGTTCAACCTATAATTCACCCCTCCACTTT. This gives the protein CASQVSGSTYNSPLHF.

The gene calls are TRBV28 and TRBJ1-1; D uncertain. Germline V gene data show CDR1 as MDHEN and CDR2 as SYDVKM. The CDR3 sequence is 13 residues long. V lost 3 bases, J lost 6 bases, and 11 bases lay in between. CDR3 in amino acids: CASSFVLDAEAFF. The CDR3 nucleotides are TGTGCCAGCAGTTTTGTGTTAGACGCTGAAGCTTTCTTT. The complete variable domain, with remaining parts taken from reference TRBV28 and TRBJ1-1, reads DVKVTQSSRYLVKRTGEKVFLECVQDMDHENMFWYRQDPGLGLRLIYFSYDVKMKEKGDIPEGYSVSREKKERFSLILESASTNQTSMYLCASSFVLDAEAFFGQGTRLTVV.

This clone was counted once. The chain links TRBV5-4 to TRBJ1-4; D is ambiguous. The CDR3 sequence is 14 residues long. Germline V gene lookup returns CDR1 SGHNT and CDR2 YYREEE (reference sequence). V was clipped by 0 bases and J by 8 bases, with 11 bases between them. The CDR3 nucleotides are TGTGCCAGCAGCTTGGCGCGGGCGGGGGAAAAACTGTTTTTT. This codes for CASSLARAGEKLFF.

This clone appeared once. This sequence joins TRBV15 and TRBJ1-2; 7 positions agree with TRBD1. Trimming removed 2 bases from V and 3 bases from J; junction bases left unmatched: 6. This CDR3 is built from 15 residues. Germline lookup yields CDR1 LNHNV and CDR2 YYDKDF (reference sequence). The CDR3 loop reads CATSRTRQGDYGYTF. In DNA form, the CDR3 reads TGTGCCACCAGCAGAACTAGACAGGGCGACTATGGCTACACCTTC.

The V and J genes are TRBV5-1 and TRBJ2-7; tentative D call: TRBD1 (5 bases). V was trimmed by 4 bases and J by 7 bases, leaving 9 bases between them. CDR3 size: 11 residues. Germline V CDR1 and CDR2: SGHRS, YFSETQ. DNA of the CDR3: TGCGCCAGCAGCGTGGACACTGAGCAGTACTTC. It yields the protein CASSVDTEQYF.

A few counts support this clone. The chain combines TRBV6-6 with TRBJ2-7; possibly TRBD2 for D (5 bases). This CDR3 spans 14 amino acids. V was clipped by 5 bases and J by 5 bases, with 16 bases between them. Germline V gene lookup returns CDR1 MNHNY and CDR2 SVGAGI (reference sequence). The DNA of the CDR3 is TGTGCCAGCAGTCCCGGGCCTCGAGGGCACGAGCAGTACTTC. Translated: CASSPGPRGHEQYF.

The V and J genes are TRBV20-1 and TRBJ1-1; no definite D call. Germline assignment: CDR1 DFQATT and CDR2 SNEGSKA (reference sequence). The CDR3 is 11 residues long. CDR3 sequence (DNA): TGCAGGCGCCTGGGTGGCACTGAAGCTTTCTTT. It yields the protein CRRLGGTEAFF.

The chain couples TRBV2 to TRBJ1-1; D might be TRBD1 (6 bases). V was pared by 7 bases and J by 1 base, with 10 bases between. The CDR3 consists of 13 residues. Germline loops: CDR1 SNHLY, CDR2 FYNNEI. This CDR3 reads CASTEGQNTEAFF. The DNA of the CDR3 is TGTGCCAGCACCGAGGGACAGAACACTGAAGCTTTCTTT.

The CDR3 nucleotides are TGTGCCAGCAGTTTAAAAGATACGCAGTATTTT. Translating gives CASSLKDTQYF. The chain uses TRBV12-3 or TRBV12-4 and TRBJ2-3; no clear D. The CDR3 is 11 residues long. Trimming removed 2 bases at V and 5 bases at J, with 2 bases between.

V gene TRBV11-2 combines with J gene TRBJ2-7, with D perhaps TRBD1 or TRBD2 (7 bases each). Germline loops: CDR1 SGHAT, CDR2 FQNNGV. This CDR3 is built from 15 residues. V dropped 1 base and J dropped 3 bases, with 13 bases sitting between them. The CDR3 protein is CASSLVGGTVYEQYF. DNA of the CDR3: TGTGCCAGCAGCTTAGTGGGGGGGACAGTCTACGAGCAGTACTTC.

The chain uses TRBV5-5 and TRBJ1-2; maybe TRBD1 (6 bases). The ends were cut back, 0 bases at V and 5 bases at J, with 8 bases in the middle. CDR1 is SGHKS and CDR2 is YYEKEE in the germline V gene (reference sequence). The CDR3 extends over 13 amino acids. The CDR3 nucleotides are TGTGCCAGCAGCTTGGGGGACACGTATGGCTACACCTTC. It yields the protein CASSLGDTYGYTF.

This sequence joins TRBV7-2 and TRBJ2-7; D is perhaps TRBD2 (6 bases). Deletions cut 5 bases from V and 5 bases from J, with 19 bases between. Germline CDR1 reads SGHTA; CDR2 reads FQGNSA. This CDR3 comprises 15 residues. The CDR3 DNA follows: TGTGCCAGCAGCCATCCGCCGGGACTTCGAGACGAGCAGTACTTC. As protein: CASSHPPGLRDEQYF. Variable domain in full (rest from reference TRBV7-2 and TRBJ2-7): GAGVSQSPSNKVTEKGKDVELRCDPISGHTALYWYRQSLGQGLEFLIYFQGNSAPDKSGLPSDRFSAERTGGSVSTLTIQRTQQEDSAVYLCASSHPPGLRDEQYFGPGTRLTVT.

Points on this clone: Additional DNA sequences in this sample encode the identical CDR3. The rearrangement uses TRBV10-3 and TRBJ2-3; 15 bases are a match to TRBD2. V dropped 8 bases and J dropped 3; count of bases not matched to a gene: 12. The length of the CDR3 is 18 residues. The V gene's germline CDR1 is ENHRY and CDR2 SYGVKD. Here the CDR3 DNA reads TGTGCCATCGCTCTCCCCCCGGGACTAGCGGGAGGTACAGATACGCAGTATTTT. Its protein product is CAIALPPGLAGGTDTQYF.

This chain uses TRBV2 with TRBJ2-7, with a possible D match to TRBD2 (6 bases). This CDR3 has 15 amino acids. Germline V CDR1 and CDR2: SNHLY, FYNNEI. Trimming stripped 6 bases from V and 2 bases from J, with 17 bases between. The CDR3, as DNA: TGTGCCAGCAGCGGCCGGGACTCTGCCACCTACGAGCAGTACTTC. Protein product: CASSGRDSATYEQYF.

This rearrangement joins TRBV5-1 to TRBJ2-5; D gene unclear. The germline V and J ends were trimmed by 0 bases and 3 bases, with 6 bases remaining between them. Germline V lookup: CDR1 SGHRS, CDR2 YFSETQ. CDR3 size: 13 residues. Here the CDR3 reads CASSLGSKETQYF. CDR3 sequence (DNA): TGCGCCAGCAGCTTGGGGAGTAAAGAGACCCAGTACTTC.

The chain couples TRBV7-2 to TRBJ1-3; no firm D call. CDR3 size: 13 residues. Germline values: CDR1 SGHTA, CDR2 FQGNSA. Between the trimmed V and J ends, which lost 1 base and 8 bases, there was a span of 9 bases. This CDR3 reads CASSLGVSDTIYF. DNA of the CDR3: TGTGCCAGCAGCTTAGGAGTCTCCGACACCATATATTTT.

This sequence joins TRBV6-5 and TRBJ2-7; D may be TRBD2 (5 bases). CDR1 is MNHEY, CDR2 SVGAGI, per germline. This CDR3 is 15 amino acids long. Trimming cost V 4 bases and J 2 bases, with 15 bases left between them. CDR3 sequence reads: CASSSATGVPYEQYF. The CDR3 DNA reads as TGTGCCAGCAGTTCGGCCACCGGGGTCCCCTACGAGCAGTACTTC.

This clone was found a few times. This sequence joins TRBV18 and TRBJ2-7; unclear D gene. The germline V gene encodes CDR1 KGHSH and CDR2 LQKENI. V was pared by 6 bases and J by 3 bases, with 18 bases between. This CDR3 spans 15 amino acids. CDR3 coding DNA: TGTGCCAGCTCCACTCGCGTAGACTCCTACTACGAGCAGTACTTC. It encodes CASSTRVDSYYEQYF.

This clone was picked up a small number of times. This sequence joins TRBV5-6 and TRBJ1-1; D remains unclear. Per the germline V gene, CDR1 is SGHDT and CDR2 is YYEEEE. The CDR3 runs 11 residues. V gave up 6 bases and J gave up 4 bases, with 7 bases separating them. CDR3 sequence reads: CASNSPTEAFF. CDR3 in DNA: TGTGCCAGCAACAGCCCCACTGAAGCTTTCTTT.